Sequencing of this TCR beta chain was carried out in a study of T cell repertoires in cytomegalovirus infection. Study information: It was the public TCR beta signatures that indicated both CMV infection and matching HLA type.

Germline V gene sequence: CDR1 LNHNV, CDR2 YYDKDF (reference sequence). V was pared by 0 bases and J by 8 bases, with 8 bases between. This CDR3 comprises 13 residues. Study findings and constraints: The ex vivo response showed dominance by HLA-C-restricted CMV-specific TCR beta clonotypes. Cumulative public TCR beta family frequency identified carriers of CMV plus the relevant HLA.

Using its own MiXCR run on the reads, TCRdb lists one record per CDR3 protein. The sample lists about 300,000 distinct CDR3 sequences, 8% to 10% occurring once. This clonotype was seen many times. Its specificity is unknown. Sequenced: PBMCs. The origin of this receptor is a human donor in good health (CMV status not recorded). Some clones in this sample may be carry-over from other donors' samples. The chain is built from TRBV15 and TRBJ2-4; TRBD1 or TRBD2 may be the D gene (5 bases each). CDR3 nucleotide sequence: TGTGCCACCAGCAGAGATAGAGGGGACATTCAGTACTTC. This translates into CATSRDRGDIQYF.